This T cell receptor (beta chain) originates from a study of T cells after somatic rescue of genetic block (dated by TCRdb to about 2020). In terms of the full investigation: What the study looked at was long-term robustness, specifically in a T-cell system that came about through somatic rescue of a genetic block in T-cell development.

Libraries were made using the immunoSEQ multiplex PCR assay. In its TCRdb copy, this immuneACCESS table keeps in-frame sequences only and misses some clones. Where compared with another copy, unresolved V genes explain less than half of these, and the others have no known cause. The sample table holds 68,000 or so clones, of which just under 95% were seen once. The ten largest clones capture 2.5% to 3.5% of the sample. Of note for this clone: It lacks a known antigen. The sample holds no much larger clone one base away, and base qualities are not on file.

The CDR3 goes from the cysteine to the phenylalanine over 14 residues. Of all the DNA, just the CDR3 is kept, 42 bases in frame from base 1. The germline V gene yields LGHNA for CDR1 and YNFKEQ for CDR2. V sheds 4 bases and J sheds 4 bases, leaving 11 bases between their ends. The sample consisted of peripheral blood mononuclear cells (PBMCs). The sequence was collected from a man aged 40-49 years. The chain employs TRBV4-2 and TRBJ1-3; too little of a D gene remains to name it. The nucleotide sequence reads TGTGCCAGCAGCCCGGGTGGGTCCGGAAACACCATATATTTT. Translated, it gives CASSPGGSGNTIYF.